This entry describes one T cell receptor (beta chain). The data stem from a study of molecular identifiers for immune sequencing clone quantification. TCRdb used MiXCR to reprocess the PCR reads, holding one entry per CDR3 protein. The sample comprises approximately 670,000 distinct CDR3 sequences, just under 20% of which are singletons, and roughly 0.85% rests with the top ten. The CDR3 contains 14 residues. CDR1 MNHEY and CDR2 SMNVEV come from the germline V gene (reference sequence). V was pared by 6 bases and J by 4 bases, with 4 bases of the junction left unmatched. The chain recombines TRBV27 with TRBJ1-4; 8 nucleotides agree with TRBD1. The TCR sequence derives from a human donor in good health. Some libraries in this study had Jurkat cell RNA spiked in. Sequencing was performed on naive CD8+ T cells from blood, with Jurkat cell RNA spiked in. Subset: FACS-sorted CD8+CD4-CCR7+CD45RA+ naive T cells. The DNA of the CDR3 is TGTGCCAGCAGGACAGGGGTTTTTAATGAAAAACTGTTTTTT. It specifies CASRTGVFNEKLFF.